These T cell receptor beta chains were read from a single sample in a study of CD8+CD57+ T cells in acquired aplastic anemia. A single record per CDR3 protein comes from TCRdb applying MiXCR to the reads. This sample carries 300,000 or so distinct CDR3 sequences, roughly 59% of them seen once, and the ten largest clones take under 1.5%. Input material: sorted CD4+, CD8+, or CD8+CD57+ T cells (not recorded which) from PBMCs. All receptors derive from a human donor with aplastic anemia. Each CDR3 is given with its conserved first and last residue. The order of the fields is D gene, J gene, CDR3 length, V gene, clone size, CDR3 DNA, CDR3 protein. The D gene is left open where the match is weak. Some rows mark clone size as missing; the rest say once, few, many or name a class of expanded clone.

>NA|TRBJ2-7|13|TRBV7-8|NA
TGTGCCAGCAGCTTAGGCCCCGGGACCGAGCAGTACTTC
CASSLGPGTEQYF
>TRBD1|TRBJ2-4|16|TRBV7-9|many
TGTGCCAGCAGCCCAGGACAGGGTTTAGCCAAAAACATTCAGTACTTC
CASSPGQGLAKNIQYF
>TRBD1|TRBJ2-7|13|TRBV5-1|many
TGCGCCAGCAGCCAAGGACAGGAGAGTGAGCAGTACTTC
CASSQGQESEQYF
>NA|TRBJ1-4|15|TRBV12-3/TRBV12-4|NA
TGTGCCAGCAGTTTGGAGGGGCTAGGTAATGAAAAACTGTTTTTT
CASSLEGLGNEKLFF
>NA|TRBJ2-1|11|TRBV25-1|NA
TGTGCTAGCCAGGTGTACAATGAGCAGTTCTTC
CASQVYNEQFF
>NA|TRBJ2-5|13|TRBV15|many
TGTGCCACCAGCAGGTCAAAGCAAGAGACCCAGTACTTC
CATSRSKQETQYF
>NA|TRBJ1-5|15|TRBV19|NA
TGTGCCAGTAGTATGGCGGGAGGGGCCAATCAGCCCCAGCATTTT
CASSMAGGANQPQHF
>TRBD2|TRBJ2-3|14|TRBV15|few
TGTGCCACCAGCAGAGATCGGCTAGCGGTAGGGCAGTATTTT
CATSRDRLAVGQYF
>NA|TRBJ1-6|17|TRBV2|NA
TGTGCCAGCAGTGAAAGGGTCAGCCTCTCATTTAATTCACCCCTCCACTTT
CASSERVSLSFNSPLHF
>NA|TRBJ2-3|13|TRBV15|NA
TGTGCCACCAGCACGAGTCCCAGCGATACGCAGTATTTT
CATSTSPSDTQYF
>NA|TRBJ2-2|14|TRBV2|once
TGTGCCAGCAGTGGGGAACAGGGTGCCGGGGAGCTGTTTTTT
CASSGEQGAGELFF
>TRBD1|TRBJ1-1|15|TRBV6-5|NA
TGTGCCAGCAGGGGACAGGGGACAGGAAACACTGAAGCTTTCTTT
CASRGQGTGNTEAFF
>NA|TRBJ1-2|15|TRBV5-1|NA
TGTGCCAGCAGCCAAGATCAGGAGACGACCTATGGCTACACCTTC
CASSQDQETTYGYTF
>NA|TRBJ2-1|13|TRBV24-1|NA
TGTGCCACCAGTGATTTCAATAGCAATGAGCAGTTCTTC
CATSDFNSNEQFF
>NA|TRBJ1-2|14|TRBV24-1|once
TGTGCCACCAGTGATTTGCAGGGGTCCGGGGGCTACACCTTC
CATSDLQGSGGYTF
>NA|TRBJ2-7|14|TRBV19|NA
TGTGCCAGTAGTATTGACCGGCCCGGCGGGGAGCAGTACTTC
CASSIDRPGGEQYF
>TRBD2|TRBJ2-7|16|TRBV24-1|NA
TGTGCCACCAGTGCATCTGGGACTAGCGGGAGGTACGAGCAGTACTTC
CATSASGTSGRYEQYF
>TRBD2|TRBJ2-3|16|TRBV7-9|NA
TGTGCCAGCAGCTTAGGGCGGGAGACTAGCACAGATACGCAGTATTTT
CASSLGRETSTDTQYF
>NA|TRBJ2-7|15|TRBV6-5|many
TGTGCCAGCAGTTACCGTTCTATGGGCCCCTACGAGCAGTACTTC
CASSYRSMGPYEQYF
>TRBD1|TRBJ1-2|13|TRBV7-2|many
TGTGCCAGCAGCTTAGAGGGACAGGGGGGCTACACCTTC
CASSLEGQGGYTF
>TRBD1|TRBJ2-7|13|TRBV10-3|NA
TGTGCCATCAAACCGGGACAGACCTACGAGCAGTACTTC
CAIKPGQTYEQYF
>NA|TRBJ2-4|18|TRBV7-9|NA
TGTGCCAGCAGCCAAGGGTCCGGGGGCTCGGGCGCCAAAAACATTCAGTACTTC
CASSQGSGGSGAKNIQYF
>TRBD2|TRBJ2-5|15|TRBV7-9|many
TGTGCCAGCAGCAGGGGCGGGAGACCTCAAGAGACCCAGTACTTC
CASSRGGRPQETQYF
>NA|TRBJ2-3|13|TRBV11-2|many
TGTGCCAGCAGTTTGGACAGCACAGATACGCAGTATTTT
CASSLDSTDTQYF
>NA|TRBJ2-6|14|TRBV5-1|NA
TGCGCCAGCAGCTTGGCAGGCGTGGCCAACGTCCTGACTTTC
CASSLAGVANVLTF
>NA|TRBJ1-6|18|TRBV19|NA
TGTGCCAGTAGTCCCCTGGACCGTATCAGCTCCTATAATTCACCCCTCCACTTT
CASSPLDRISSYNSPLHF
>NA|TRBJ2-1|15|TRBV12-3/TRBV12-4|once
TGTGCCAGCAGTGCCCCCGAGGGCTCCTACAATGAGCAGTTCTTC
CASSAPEGSYNEQFF
>NA|TRBJ2-3|17|TRBV29-1|NA
TGCAGCGTTGAAGATCCGTATGTTGGGCTGAGCACAGATACGCAGTATTTT
CSVEDPYVGLSTDTQYF
>NA|TRBJ1-3|14|TRBV27|few
TGTGCCAGCAGTTTATTAGGGGCTGAAAACACCATATATTTT
CASSLLGAENTIYF
>NA|TRBJ2-3|14|TRBV29-1|few
TGCAGCGTTGAAACGGGACTTGAGGCAGATACGCAGTATTTT
CSVETGLEADTQYF
>NA|TRBJ1-3|13|TRBV9|NA
TGTGCCAGCAGCTCCCGGGCCGTGAACACCATATATTTT
CASSSRAVNTIYF
>TRBD1|TRBJ2-7|15|TRBV9|many
TGTGCCAGCAGCCCCACCCCCTCGACAGGGGAAGAGCAGTACTTC
CASSPTPSTGEEQYF
>NA|TRBJ1-1|14|TRBV24-1|few
TGTGCCACCAGTGATCCCCCTCTAACCGCAAGAGCTTTCTTT
CATSDPPLTARAFF
>NA|TRBJ2-7|15|TRBV20-1|NA
TGCAGTGCTAGAGATCGTCTCGTGGGTTTCGGCGAGCAGTACTTC
CSARDRLVGFGEQYF
>NA|TRBJ1-5|14|TRBV9|NA
TGTGCCAGCAGTGCTCGGGACGTCAATCAGCCCCAGCATTTT
CASSARDVNQPQHF
>NA|TRBJ2-1|13|TRBV7-8|NA
TGTGCCAGCGGGAACACAGGTAACAATGAGCAGTTCTTC
CASGNTGNNEQFF
>TRBD2|TRBJ2-7|15|TRBV7-8|few
TGTGCCAGCAGCTTCGTGGCGGGGGGATCTTACGAGCAGTACTTC
CASSFVAGGSYEQYF
>NA|TRBJ2-7|18|TRBV5-6|many
TGTGCCAGCAGCTTGGCACCCCTCAGGCGGCTTGAAGGCTACGAGCAGTACTTC
CASSLAPLRRLEGYEQYF
>NA|TRBJ1-3|15|TRBV5-6|many
TGTGCCAGCAGCTTGGAGAGCTACTCTGGAAACACCATATATTTT
CASSLESYSGNTIYF
>NA|TRBJ2-7|13|TRBV15|NA
TGTGCCACCGGTCCCGTGTCATCCTACGAGCAGTACTTC
CATGPVSSYEQYF
>NA|TRBJ2-1|12|TRBV24-1|NA
TGTGCCACCAGTGATTTTCGAGATGAGCAGTTCTTC
CATSDFRDEQFF
>NA|TRBJ2-7|15|TRBV20-1|many
TGCAGTGCTAGAGATGCACGACGTGGGGGATACGAGCAGTACTTC
CSARDARRGGYEQYF
>NA|TRBJ1-1|15|TRBV19|NA
TGTGCCAGTAGTTTCATCAGCGTGCTGAACACTGAAGCTTTCTTT
CASSFISVLNTEAFF
>NA|TRBJ2-3|14|TRBV9|many
TGTGCCAGCAGCGTACAGTTTGGCACAGATACGCAGTATTTT
CASSVQFGTDTQYF
>NA|TRBJ2-2|15|TRBV19|NA
TGTGCCAGTAGTATAGCCGAAGCCCGCACCGGGGAGCTGTTTTTT
CASSIAEARTGELFF
>NA|TRBJ2-1|15|TRBV5-1|many
TGCGCCAGCAGCCCCACTACTCGTTTGAACAATGAGCAGTTCTTC
CASSPTTRLNNEQFF
>TRBD2|TRBJ2-1|14|TRBV19|NA
TGTGCCGCAGGGCCGGGGGGACCGAACAATGAGCAGTTCTTC
CAAGPGGPNNEQFF
>TRBD1|TRBJ1-1|14|TRBV19|NA
TGTGCCAGTACCCTGGGACAGGGGAACACTGAAGCTTTCTTT
CASTLGQGNTEAFF
>TRBD2|TRBJ2-7|13|TRBV20-1|NA
TGCAGTGCTCGACTAGCGGGCAGGGACGAGCAGTACTTC
CSARLAGRDEQYF
>NA|TRBJ2-3|12|TRBV19|many
TGTGCCAGTAGTATCTCGTGGGATACGCAGTATTTT
CASSISWDTQYF
>TRBD2|TRBJ2-2|13|TRBV29-1|NA
TGCAGCGCGCCGACTAGCCCTACCGGGGAGCTGTTTTTT
CSAPTSPTGELFF
>TRBD1|TRBJ1-6|20|TRBV20-1|NA
TGCAGTGCTAGACCCTTGGGACAGGGGGCCTGGAGCTCCTATAATTCACCCCTCCACTTT
CSARPLGQGAWSSYNSPLHF